This is a list of T cell receptor beta chains from one sample in a study of CD8 T cells in ankylosing spondylitis. Using its own MiXCR run on the 5' RACE reads, TCRdb lists one record per CDR3 protein. The sample records more than 600,000 distinct CDR3 sequences, around 20% being singletons. The sequenced material came from blood, either unsorted or a sorted T cell fraction (not recorded which). The receptors were sampled from a male donor with ankylosing spondylitis. CDR3s leave out the opening cysteine and the closing phenylalanine or tryptophan. The size field is filled for only some rows; it gives once, few, many or a size class.

clone_size: .
v_call: TRBV27
cdr3_aa: ASSTSPGLYNDEQF

clone_size: .
v_call: TRBV27
cdr3_aa: ASSSGGTGGYT

clone_size: few
v_call: TRBV6-5
cdr3_aa: ASSYQVNTEAF

clone_size: many
v_call: TRBV12-3/TRBV12-4
cdr3_aa: ASSLGGLASTDTQY

clone_size: many
v_call: TRBV11-3
cdr3_aa: ASSPRDKEETQY

clone_size: few
v_call: TRBV29-1
cdr3_aa: SVRPSTGGYEQY

clone_size: .
v_call: TRBV12-3/TRBV12-4
cdr3_aa: ASSSSPTPQETQY

clone_size: few
v_call: TRBV7-8
cdr3_aa: ASSPTDIWTEAF

clone_size: many
v_call: TRBV20-1
cdr3_aa: SAPGLARYEQF

clone_size: .
v_call: TRBV6-5
cdr3_aa: ASSPGVPEAF

clone_size: .
v_call: TRBV7-2
cdr3_aa: ASSFYQTAYGYT

clone_size: .
v_call: TRBV25-1
cdr3_aa: AKDRGGAYNSPLH

clone_size: many
v_call: TRBV12-3/TRBV12-4
cdr3_aa: ASTIAGESSYNEQF

clone_size: .
v_call: TRBV29-1
cdr3_aa: SVELDTNQPQH

clone_size: .
v_call: TRBV18
cdr3_aa: ASSPGNQETQY

clone_size: .
v_call: TRBV28
cdr3_aa: ASSNRGDTEAF

clone_size: many
v_call: TRBV12-3/TRBV12-4
cdr3_aa: ASSLYGSNQPQH

clone_size: .
v_call: TRBV14
cdr3_aa: ASRPAGGGYT

clone_size: .
v_call: TRBV6-5
cdr3_aa: ASSYSSTKGEQY

clone_size: .
v_call: TRBV19
cdr3_aa: ASRPKGQGTTEAF

clone_size: many
v_call: TRBV4-2
cdr3_aa: ASSQEGQREYNEQF

clone_size: .
v_call: TRBV9
cdr3_aa: ASSVGPGGGAYEQY

clone_size: many
v_call: TRBV29-1
cdr3_aa: SVYWGYTQY

clone_size: few
v_call: TRBV20-1
cdr3_aa: SARDPGRRGEKLF

clone_size: .
v_call: TRBV21-1
cdr3_aa: ASSKMATGELF

clone_size: many
v_call: TRBV20-1
cdr3_aa: SARDLREYEQY

clone_size: many
v_call: TRBV12-3/TRBV12-4
cdr3_aa: ASSHPLLGANVLT

clone_size: .
v_call: TRBV3-1
cdr3_aa: ASSQNTGGPYEQY

clone_size: .
v_call: TRBV12-3/TRBV12-4
cdr3_aa: ASSLVRADAA